A single sample gave rise to the 19 T cell receptor beta chains below, sequenced in a study of blood T cell repertoires in COVID-19. Measured with immunoSEQ multiplex PCR; TCRdb has only the in-frame clones, and not every one. Among some 460,000 clones listed, roughly 87% were seen once. The specimen was PBMCs or T cells enriched from blood (not recorded which). The receptors shown here come from a woman under 30 who had recovered from COVID-19.

This chain uses TRBV4-2 with TRBJ2-5; 7 positions match TRBD1. Trimming took 4 bases from V and 5 from J; bases not matched to a gene: 7. This CDR3 spans 14 amino acids. The germline gives CDR1 LGHNA, CDR2 YNFKEQ. CDR3 protein: CASSPNRGRETQYF. The CDR3 region has the DNA TGTGCCAGCAGCCCTAATAGGGGGCGGGAGACCCAGTACTTC.

J is TRBJ1-6 and V is TRBV3-1 (or the pseudogene TRBV3-2); perhaps TRBD1 as D (5 bases). V lost 5 bases and J 7 bases, leaving 18 bases between the germline ends. CDR3 length equals 16 residues. Germline values: CDR1 LGHDT, CDR2 YNNKEL (reference sequence). The CDR3 DNA follows: TGTGCCAGCAGCGATGTCAGGGCTGGGGGGAATTCACCCCTCCACTTT. Translating gives CASSDVRAGGNSPLHF.

The chain is built from TRBV5-1 and TRBJ2-5; the D gene is possibly TRBD1 (5 bases). Trimming removed 3 bases from V and 5 bases from J, with 17 bases in between. The germline gives CDR1 SGHRS, CDR2 YFSETQ. The CDR3 contains 15 residues. The CDR3 is CASSSFSGNGETQYF. The CDR3 nucleotides are TGCGCCAGCAGCTCCTTTTCAGGGAACGGGGAGACCCAGTACTTC.

The chain joins TRBV24-1 to TRBJ1-2; tentative D call: TRBD1 (6 bases). Trimming took off 4 bases at V and 8 bases at J, with 13 bases between the two ends. The CDR3 has 13 amino acids. Germline V gene data show CDR1 as KGHDR and CDR2 as SFDVKD. CDR3 coding DNA: TGTGCCACCAGTGACGATTTGACAGGAGGCTACACCTTC. Protein product: CATSDDLTGGYTF.

This chain links TRBV30 with TRBJ2-2; D remains unclear. This CDR3 is built from 12 residues. Trimming removed 0 bases at V and 4 bases at J, with 3 bases between. Germline values: CDR1 GTSNPN, CDR2 SVGIG (reference sequence). The CDR3 loop reads CAWSVLTGELFF. Here the CDR3 DNA reads TGTGCCTGGAGTGTACTCACCGGGGAGCTGTTTTTT.

This clone has just one count. The gene calls are TRBV30 and TRBJ2-3; TRBD1 is a possible D gene (5 bases). The CDR3 totals 11 residues. Germline CDR1 and CDR2: GTSNPN and SVGIG (reference sequence). V was clipped by 5 bases and J by 6 bases, with 9 bases between them. The CDR3 DNA reads as TGTGCCTGGGGGGCCAGGGATACGCAGTATTTT. Amino acid sequence: CAWGARDTQYF. The variable domain in full, completed from reference TRBV30 and TRBJ2-3, reads SQTIHQWPATLVQPVGSPLSLECTVEGTSNPNLYWYRQAAGRGLQLLFYSVGIGQISSEVPQNLSASRPQDRQFILSSKKLLLSDSGFYLCAWGARDTQYFGPGTRLTVL.

The V gene is TRBV5-1, the J gene TRBJ1-1, with D possibly matching TRBD1 (6 bases). The V end was cut by 5 bases, the J end by 7 bases, with 24 bases between. From germline, CDR1 is SGHRS and CDR2 YFSETQ. This CDR3 spans 16 amino acids. DNA for the CDR3: TGCGCCAGCAGTTCCCTGGGGGGGCCTCGTCAGAGTGAAGCTTTCTTT. This translates into CASSSLGGPRQSEAFF.

The chain uses TRBV5-1 and TRBJ2-3, with D possibly matching TRBD1 (6 bases). The CDR3 has 15 amino acids. The germline CDR1 and CDR2 sequences are SGHRS and YFSETQ. Trimming took 0 bases from V and 0 from J, leaving 8 bases between them. The CDR3 reads CASSLETGSTDTQYF. The CDR3, as DNA: TGCGCCAGCAGCTTGGAAACAGGGAGCACAGATACGCAGTATTTT.

The rearrangement uses TRBV19 and TRBJ1-1, with 7 bases aligning to TRBD1. Germline CDR1 LNHDA, CDR2 SQIVND (reference sequence). The V gene end was trimmed by 6 bases and the J gene end by 7 bases; junction bases not matched to a gene: 5. CDR3 size: 12 residues. As DNA, the CDR3 is TGTGCCAGTAGCACGACAGGGCTTGAAGCTTTCTTT. Its translation: CASSTTGLEAFF.

This rearrangement joins TRBV6-4 to TRBJ2-2; D may be TRBD2 (5 bases). Germline V gene data show CDR1 as MRHNA and CDR2 as SNTAGT. V was trimmed by 0 bases and J by 4 bases, leaving 9 bases between them. This CDR3 contains 15 residues. CDR3 in amino acids: CASSDSSRGTGELFF. In DNA, the CDR3 is TGTGCCAGCAGTGACTCGAGTCGGGGCACCGGGGAGCTGTTTTTT.

The chain uses TRBV5-1 and TRBJ1-5, with 7 positions matching TRBD1. The CDR3 is 16 amino acids. Germline loops: CDR1 SGHRS, CDR2 YFSETQ. V dropped 0 bases and J dropped 5; count of bases not matched to a gene: 8. The CDR3 DNA reads as TGCGCCAGCAGCTTGGAGGGGGGACAGAAGGATCAGCCCCAGCATTTT. Protein product: CASSLEGGQKDQPQHF.

The chain carries TRBV7-8 and TRBJ2-1, with D perhaps TRBD1 (6 bases). The CDR3 has 17 amino acids. Germline CDR1 reads SGHVS; CDR2 reads FQNEAQ. Trimming took off 5 bases at V and 0 bases at J, with 17 bases between the two ends. The CDR3 loop is CASSLSGHANSYNEQFF. Written as DNA, the CDR3 is TGTGCCAGCAGCCTCTCGGGACACGCGAACTCCTACAATGAGCAGTTCTTC.

This clone was picked up many times. V is TRBV2 and J is TRBJ2-7, with TRBD2 matching over 8 bases. The ends lost 6 bases at V and 5 bases at J; junction bases unmatched: 12. This CDR3 region has 15 residues. The germline gives CDR1 SNHLY, CDR2 FYNNEI. The CDR3 protein is CASSKHGGGQNEQYF. The CDR3 DNA reads as TGTGCCAGCAGCAAACACGGGGGGGGCCAGAACGAGCAGTACTTC.

The V and J genes are TRBV2 and TRBJ1-4; no clear D gene. Germline V gene data show CDR1 as SNHLY and CDR2 as FYNNEI. Trimming took 0 bases from V and 1 from J, leaving 6 bases between them. The length of the CDR3 is 15 residues. In DNA form, the CDR3 reads TGTGCCAGCAGTGAAGCGCTTAGAACTAATGAAAAACTGTTTTTT. Its protein is CASSEALRTNEKLFF.

The chain combines TRBV29-1 with TRBJ2-1; D uncertain. Germline CDR1 and CDR2: SQVTM and ANQGSEA. This CDR3 has 15 amino acids. Trimming shortened V by 3 bases and J by 3 bases, and 15 bases separated the two germline ends. The CDR3, as DNA: TGCAGCGTTGACCCCCCGGCGGCACACTACAATGAGCAGTTCTTC. Protein sequence: CSVDPPAAHYNEQFF.

The chain couples TRBV7-8 to TRBJ1-1, with a possible D match to TRBD1 (6 bases). Germline assignment: CDR1 SGHVS and CDR2 FQNEAQ. The CDR3 has 17 amino acids. Trimming stripped 5 bases from V and 5 bases from J, with 24 bases between. DNA of the CDR3: TGTGCCAGCAGCCTTTTACAGGGTCTCCCCGACCCAACTGAAGCTTTCTTT. Translation: CASSLLQGLPDPTEAFF.

The gene calls are TRBV7-7 and TRBJ2-5, with 11 bases fitting TRBD2. Per the germline V gene, CDR1 is SSHAT and CDR2 is FNYEAQ (reference sequence). There are 15 residues in the CDR3. With 2 bases clipped from V and 4 bases from J, the junction kept 3 bases outside the gene matches. In DNA, the CDR3 is TGTGCCAGCAGCTTAACTAGCGGGGGTGGAGAGACCCAGTACTTC. Its translation: CASSLTSGGGETQYF.

This chain connects TRBV5-1 to TRBJ1-2; D unresolved. The CDR3 is 13 residues long. Trimming left V 0 bases short and J 8 bases short, with 11 bases between. Germline CDR1 and CDR2: SGHRS and YFSETQ. DNA of the CDR3: TGCGCCAGCAGCTTGGCGGTTGAGGGCGGCTACACCTTC. Translated, it gives CASSLAVEGGYTF.

The CDR3 DNA is TGTGCCAGCAACTGGCGGGGGGCCTGGGAAACTGAAGCTTTCTTT. Translating it yields CASNWRGAWETEAFF. The V gene is TRBV5-6, the J gene TRBJ1-1; D possibly corresponds to TRBD1 (6 bases). V was pared by 6 bases and J by 5 bases, with 20 bases between. The germline V gene has CDR1 SGHDT and CDR2 YYEEEE. CDR3 size: 15 residues.